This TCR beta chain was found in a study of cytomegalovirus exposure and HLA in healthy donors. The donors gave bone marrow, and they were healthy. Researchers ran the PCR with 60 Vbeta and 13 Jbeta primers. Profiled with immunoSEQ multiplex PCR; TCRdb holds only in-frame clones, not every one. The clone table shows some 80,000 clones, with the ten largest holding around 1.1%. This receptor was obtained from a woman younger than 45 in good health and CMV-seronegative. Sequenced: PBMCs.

CDR3 loop: CASSVSVNTEAFF. In nucleotides, the CDR3 is TGTGCCAGCAGTGTGTCGGTGAACACTGAAGCTTTCTTT. The chain combines TRBV6-4 with TRBJ1-1; D unclear. Trimming took 4 bases from V and 0 from J, leaving 6 bases between them. Germline-derived CDR1 and CDR2 are MRHNA and SNTAGT. The CDR3 covers 13 residues.